This T cell receptor beta chain was recovered during a study of blood T cells in healthy people across ages. The germline V gene encodes CDR1 LGHDT and CDR2 YNNKEL (reference sequence). V lost 5 bases and J lost 9; bases outside the gene matches: 6. This CDR3 contains 13 residues. Only a few counts were recorded for this clonotype. Its antigen is not known. Overall study findings and caveats: Across the age range, TCR beta diversity per million T cells fell in a roughly linear way.

Together with a sample-barcoded 5' primer, a J-beta primer mix was included in a second PCR lasting about 7 to 11 cycles. TCRdb re-derived calls from the 5' RACE reads in MiXCR, one entry per CDR3 protein. The sample holds over 1,500,000 distinct CDR3 sequences, about 49% seen once. The sample taken for sequencing was blood. The TCR comes from a woman aged 35 to 49 in good health. This rearrangement joins TRBV3-1 to TRBJ2-1; TRBD2 matches at 8 bases. For the CDR3, the DNA is TGTGCCAGCAGCGCCCTCGGGGGGGGTGAGCAGTTCTTC. Translated: CASSALGGGEQFF.